This T cell receptor beta chain appears in the sequencing data of a study of Graves' ophthalmopathy and Graves' hyperthyroidism. Study overall: Sampling took place at initial diagnosis, with peripheral blood obtained before any treatment. Study-level findings and limits: Blood shared most expanded thyroid clonotypes above 0.001 frequency. From stable hyperthyroidism, ophthalmopathy was separated by a 13-signature model with 85% to 90% sensitivity and 80% to 82% specificity.

The PBMC fraction was derived from around 10 ml of fresh peripheral blood. Notes on this clonotype: The antigen is not known.

The V end lost 0 bases, the J end lost 2 bases, and 20 bases lay between the germline ends. This CDR3 contains 18 residues. CDR1 is MNHEY and CDR2 is SVGEGT in the germline V gene. RNA transcripts yielded amplified TCR beta CDR3 regions. HTBI primers were used in a first-round RT-PCR, which preceded a second-round multiplex PCR. TCRdb re-called the multiplex PCR reads with MiXCR, one entry per CDR3 protein. The sample lists under 800,000 distinct CDR3 sequences, 20% to 25% occurring once. The gene calls are TRBV6-2 or TRBV6-3 and TRBJ2-7, with D tentatively TRBD2 (6 bases). The sample comprised peripheral blood. The TCR originated in a woman aged 18-30 years with stable Graves' hyperthyroidism. Some clones in this sample may be carry-over from other donors' samples. The CDR3 protein is CASSYSGGSSGPTYEQYF. The CDR3 bases are TGTGCCAGCAGTTACTCCGGTGGTTCCAGCGGGCCGACCTACGAGCAGTACTTC.